Below are 2 T cell receptor beta chains sequenced from a single sample in a study of CD8+ T cells in alopecia areata. RNA, once extracted, was reverse transcribed into cDNA for use as the sequencing template. Repertoires were generated with immunoSEQ multiplex PCR, while TCRdb's copy carries only in-frame clones and drops some. The sample yields 190,000 or so clones, around 50% seen once. The sample's treatment: oral pan-JAK inhibitor, 5-10 mg twice daily. This material consisted of CD8+ T cells sorted from blood, taken at week 24, from a patient treated with tofacitinib. The receptors come from a human donor with alopecia areata.

The V call is TRBV7-9, the J call TRBJ2-5; D is possibly TRBD2 (5 bases). Trimming left V 1 base short and J 1 base short, with 16 bases between. The CDR3 loop spans 17 amino acids. From germline, CDR1 is SEHNR and CDR2 FQNEAQ (reference sequence). DNA of the CDR3: TGTGCCAGCAGCTTAGAGGAGACTACTCTGGTCCAAGAGACCCAGTACTTC. Protein sequence: CASSLEETTLVQETQYF.

The chain recombines TRBV13 with TRBJ2-7; possibly TRBD2 for D (5 bases). In germline, CDR1 is PRHDT, CDR2 FYEKMQ (reference sequence). Trimming removed 1 base from V and 2 bases from J, with 9 bases in between. CDR3 length equals 14 residues. DNA of the CDR3: TGTGCCAGCAGCTTAGTCACCGGGGCCTACGAGCAGTACTTC. This encodes CASSLVTGAYEQYF.